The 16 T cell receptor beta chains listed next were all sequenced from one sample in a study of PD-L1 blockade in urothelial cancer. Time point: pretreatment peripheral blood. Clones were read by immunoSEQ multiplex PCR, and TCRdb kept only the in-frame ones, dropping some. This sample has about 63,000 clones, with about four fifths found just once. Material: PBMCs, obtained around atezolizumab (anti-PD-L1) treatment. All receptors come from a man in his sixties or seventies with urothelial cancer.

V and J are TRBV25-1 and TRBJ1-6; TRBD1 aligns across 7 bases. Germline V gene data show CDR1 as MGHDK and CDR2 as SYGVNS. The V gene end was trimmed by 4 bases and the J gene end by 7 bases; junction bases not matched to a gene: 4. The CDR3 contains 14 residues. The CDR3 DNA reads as TGTGCCAGCAGTGGTGGGACAGAGAATTCACCCCTCCACTTT. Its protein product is CASSGGTENSPLHF.

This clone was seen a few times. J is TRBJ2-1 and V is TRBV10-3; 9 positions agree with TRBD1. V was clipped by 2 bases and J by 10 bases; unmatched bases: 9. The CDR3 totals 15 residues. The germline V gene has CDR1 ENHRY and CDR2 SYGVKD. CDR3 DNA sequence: TGTGCCATCAGTGAGCCCCGGGACAGGGACAGAGAGCAGTTCTTC. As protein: CAISEPRDRDREQFF.

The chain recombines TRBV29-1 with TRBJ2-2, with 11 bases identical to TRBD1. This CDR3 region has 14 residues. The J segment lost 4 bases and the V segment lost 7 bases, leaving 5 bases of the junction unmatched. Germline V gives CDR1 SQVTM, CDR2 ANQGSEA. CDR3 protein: CSAGQGAGTGELFF. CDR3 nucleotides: TGCAGCGCTGGACAGGGGGCGGGCACCGGGGAGCTGTTTTTT.

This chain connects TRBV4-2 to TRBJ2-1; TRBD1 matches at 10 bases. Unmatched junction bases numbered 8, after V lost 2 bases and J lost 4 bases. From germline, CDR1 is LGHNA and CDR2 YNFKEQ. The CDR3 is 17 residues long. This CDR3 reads CASSQYSGTGVYNEQFF. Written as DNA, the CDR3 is TGTGCCAGCAGCCAATATTCCGGGACAGGGGTTTACAATGAGCAGTTCTTC.

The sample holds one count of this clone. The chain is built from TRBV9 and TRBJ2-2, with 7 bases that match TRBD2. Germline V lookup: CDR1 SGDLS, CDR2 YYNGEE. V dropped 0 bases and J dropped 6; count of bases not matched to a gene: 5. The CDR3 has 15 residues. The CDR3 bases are TGTGCCAGCAGCGTAGGGCCACGGGAGGCCGGGGAGCTGTTTTTT. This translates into CASSVGPREAGELFF.

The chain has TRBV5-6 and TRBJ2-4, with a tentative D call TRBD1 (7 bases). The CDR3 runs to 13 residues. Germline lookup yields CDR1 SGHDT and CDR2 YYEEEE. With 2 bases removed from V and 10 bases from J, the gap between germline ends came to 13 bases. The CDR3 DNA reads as TGTGCCAGCAGCTTTCAGGGGGGCGAGATTCAGTACTTC. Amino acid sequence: CASSFQGGEIQYF.

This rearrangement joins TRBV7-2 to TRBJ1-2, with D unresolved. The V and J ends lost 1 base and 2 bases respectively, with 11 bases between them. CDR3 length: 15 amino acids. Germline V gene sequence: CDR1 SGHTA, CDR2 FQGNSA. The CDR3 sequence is CASSLDTSRNYGYTF. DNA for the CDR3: TGTGCCAGCAGCTTAGATACTTCGCGAAACTATGGCTACACCTTC.

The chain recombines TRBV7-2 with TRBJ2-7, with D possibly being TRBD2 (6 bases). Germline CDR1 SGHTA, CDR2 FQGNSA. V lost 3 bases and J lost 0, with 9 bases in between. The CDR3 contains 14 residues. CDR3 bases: TGTGCCAGCAGCTTTGCCGGGAGCTCCTACGAGCAGTACTTC. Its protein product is CASSFAGSSYEQYF.

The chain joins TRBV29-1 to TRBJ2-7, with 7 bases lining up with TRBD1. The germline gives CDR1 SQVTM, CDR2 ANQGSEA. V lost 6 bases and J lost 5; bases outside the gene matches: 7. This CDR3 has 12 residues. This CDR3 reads CSVDNTGDEQYF. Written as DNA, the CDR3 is TGCAGCGTGGATAATACAGGGGACGAGCAGTACTTC.

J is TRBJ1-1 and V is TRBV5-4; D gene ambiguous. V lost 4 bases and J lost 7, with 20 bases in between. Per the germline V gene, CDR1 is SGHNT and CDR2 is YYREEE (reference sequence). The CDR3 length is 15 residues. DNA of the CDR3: TGTGCCAGCAGCCCCGACCTAGACCCAAACCGTGAAGCTTTCTTT. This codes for CASSPDLDPNREAFF.

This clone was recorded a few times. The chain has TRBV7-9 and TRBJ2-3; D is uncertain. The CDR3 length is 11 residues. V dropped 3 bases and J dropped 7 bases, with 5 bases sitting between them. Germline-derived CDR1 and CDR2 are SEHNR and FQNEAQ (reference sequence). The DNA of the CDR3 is TGTGCCAGCAGCTTGTATCATACGCAGTATTTT. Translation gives CASSLYHTQYF.

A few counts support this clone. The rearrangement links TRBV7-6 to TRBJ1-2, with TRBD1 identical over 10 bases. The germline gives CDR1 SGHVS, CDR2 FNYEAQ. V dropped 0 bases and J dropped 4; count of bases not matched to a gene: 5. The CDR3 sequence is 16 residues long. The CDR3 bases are TGTGCCAGCAGCTTAGCCGGACAGGGGGTGCTCTATGGCTACACCTTC. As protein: CASSLAGQGVLYGYTF.

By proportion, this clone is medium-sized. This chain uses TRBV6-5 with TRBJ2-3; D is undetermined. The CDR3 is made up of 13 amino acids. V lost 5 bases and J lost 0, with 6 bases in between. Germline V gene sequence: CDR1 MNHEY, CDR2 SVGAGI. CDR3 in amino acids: CASSLQSTDTQYF. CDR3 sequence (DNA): TGTGCCAGCAGTCTGCAGAGCACAGATACGCAGTATTTT.

The CDR3 region is CASSVNGGASTDTQYF. The CDR3 bases are TGTGCCAGCAGCGTAAATGGAGGGGCTAGCACAGATACGCAGTATTTT. The rearrangement uses TRBV9 and TRBJ2-3; D might be TRBD2 (6 bases). CDR1 is SGDLS and CDR2 is YYNGEE in the germline V gene. This CDR3 region has 16 residues. V shed 1 base and J shed 0 bases, with 12 bases lying between them.

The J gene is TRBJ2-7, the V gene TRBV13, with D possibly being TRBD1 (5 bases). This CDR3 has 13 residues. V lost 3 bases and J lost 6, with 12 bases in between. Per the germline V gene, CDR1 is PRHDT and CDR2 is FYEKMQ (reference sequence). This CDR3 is CASSLAGIIEQYF. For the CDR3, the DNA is TGTGCCAGCAGCTTGGCAGGGATTATCGAGCAGTACTTC.

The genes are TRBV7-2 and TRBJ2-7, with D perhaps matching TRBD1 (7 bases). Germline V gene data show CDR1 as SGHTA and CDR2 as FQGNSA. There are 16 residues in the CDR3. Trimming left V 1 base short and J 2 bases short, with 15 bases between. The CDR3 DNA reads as TGTGCCAGCAGCTTAGGAGGGGGCCCGGGAGCCTACGAGCAGTACTTC. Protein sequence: CASSLGGGPGAYEQYF. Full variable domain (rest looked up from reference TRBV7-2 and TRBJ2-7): GAGVSQSPSNKVTEKGKDVELRCDPISGHTALYWYRQSLGQGLEFLIYFQGNSAPDKSGLPSDRFSAERTGGSVSTLTIQRTQQEDSAVYLCASSLGGGPGAYEQYFGPGTRLTVT.